The entry below describes one T cell receptor beta chain. Its antigen remains unidentified. The source of the sample is a study of T cells in localized non-small cell lung cancer. Sequenced by immunoSEQ multiplex PCR; TCRdb stores in-frame clones only, minus some. The sample has a few thousand clones; around a quarter are singletons. Study-level findings and limits: Highest T cell clonality was seen in uninvolved adjacent lung, surpassing that measured in tumor. When the top 100 tumor clones were examined, a median about 60 of them also appeared in the adjacent lung, which was paired and uninvolved. Sequencing, confined to only one tumor region, leaves heterogeneity possible.

This CDR3 spans 15 amino acids. CDR1 and CDR2 from the germline V gene are MDHEN and SYDVKM. With 5 bases clipped from V and 3 bases from J, the junction kept 6 bases outside the gene matches. The sample consisted of lung tumor tissue, taken before any cancer treatment. The chain joins TRBV28 to TRBJ1-5; TRBD1 agrees at 8 bases. This sequence originates from a female donor over 55 with stage I lung adenocarcinoma. CDR3 amino acids: CASSTGGGPNQPQHF. The CDR3 DNA reads as TGTGCCAGCAGTACAGGGGGAGGGCCCAATCAGCCCCAGCATTTT.